This TCR beta chain was obtained from a study of CD8+CD57+ T cells in acquired aplastic anemia. Study-wide background: The average for DNA from sorted CD4+ and CD8+ cells was about 2.9 ug. The study, taken as a whole, reports: Overlap between patients and controls comprised 25 to 30 CD8+ CDR3 sequences.

The template used for profiling TCR beta VDJ and CDR3 was genomic DNA. TCRdb processed the reads anew with MiXCR; each CDR3 protein has one entry. The table has about 210,000 distinct CDR3 sequences, 34% seen once; the top ten hold 0.95% to 1.2%. Many counts were recorded for this clonotype. Its antigen is not identified. The source material was sorted CD4+, CD8+, or CD8+CD57+ T cells (not recorded which) from PBMCs. The sequence derives from a human donor in good health, serving as a control.

The CDR3 is CASRREFSEKLFF. In nucleotides, the CDR3 is TGTGCCAGCAGGAGGGAATTCAGTGAAAAACTGTTTTTT. V gene TRBV2 combines with J gene TRBJ1-4; D remains unclear. Germline V gene sequence: CDR1 SNHLY, CDR2 FYNNEI. This CDR3 is built from 13 residues. The V end was cut by 6 bases, the J end by 7 bases, with 12 bases between.